A selection of T cell receptor beta chains follows, all from one sample in a study of human T cells and chemical hapten exposure. TCRdb reprocessed the RACE reads via MiXCR and lists one record per CDR3 protein. The profile covers about 82,000 distinct CDR3 sequences, with under 15% appearing a single time and approximately 6% taken by the ten largest. This specimen consisted of whole blood, obtained in connection with sensitization to the hapten diphenylcyclopropenone (DPC). All receptors come from a woman between 45 and 65 years old with alopecia areata. Some clones in this sample may be carry-over from other donors' samples. CDR3s include the opening cysteine and the closing phenylalanine or tryptophan. The D gene is left open where the match is weak. Clone size appears in some rows only: once, few, many, or a class for an expanded clone.

v_call	j_call	clone_size	d_call	cdr3_aa	cdr3_nt
TRBV20-1	TRBJ2-3	few	-	CSAPHYDHPAPTDTQYF	TGCAGTGCTCCTCACTACGACCACCCAGCCCCCACAGATACGCAGTATTTT
TRBV12-3/TRBV12-4	TRBJ1-1	many	TRBD1	CASSFEGTGGLNTEAFF	TGTGCCAGCAGTTTCGAAGGGACAGGGGGCTTGAACACTGAAGCTTTCTTT
TRBV29-1	TRBJ1-2	once	-	CSVVVTGSRYGYTF	TGCAGCGTTGTAGTGACAGGCTCTCGCTATGGCTACACCTTC
TRBV18	TRBJ2-1	few	-	CASSRKTGPSSYNEQFF	TGTGCCAGCTCACGGAAGACCGGGCCGAGCTCCTACAATGAGCAGTTCTTC
TRBV29-1	TRBJ1-1	-	-	CSATPAENTEAFF	TGCAGCGCCACTCCAGCGGAGAACACTGAAGCTTTCTTT
TRBV29-1	TRBJ2-2	many	-	CSVSPADGELFF	TGCAGCGTCTCCCCAGCGGACGGGGAGCTGTTTTTT
TRBV11-2	TRBJ2-2	many	-	CASTPTVGRVTAGELFF	TGTGCCAGCACCCCTACCGTAGGCCGAGTTACTGCCGGGGAGCTGTTTTTT
TRBV11-2	TRBJ1-6	many	TRBD1	CASSLGQAGSPLHF	TGTGCCAGCAGCCTGGGACAGGCCGGTTCACCCCTCCACTTT
TRBV6-2/TRBV6-3	TRBJ2-5	-	TRBD2	CASAGLAGKQETQYF	TGTGCCAGCGCGGGACTAGCGGGTAAACAAGAGACCCAGTACTTC
TRBV12-3/TRBV12-4	TRBJ2-7	many	-	CASSRRGREQYF	TGTGCCAGCAGCCGGCGGGGACGAGAGCAGTACTTC
TRBV11-2	TRBJ1-1	few	-	CASSSSGGRVNTEAFF	TGTGCCAGCAGTTCATCCGGGGGCAGGGTGAACACTGAAGCTTTCTTT
TRBV21-1	TRBJ2-7	few	-	CASSGGQGAFEQYF	TGTGCCAGCAGCGGGGGACAGGGGGCTTTCGAGCAGTACTTC
TRBV27	TRBJ1-5	many	TRBD1	CASRTGVQPQHF	TGTGCCAGCAGGACAGGGGTTCAGCCCCAGCATTTT
TRBV3-1	TRBJ2-7	few	-	CASSPQLASLGEQYF	TGTGCCAGCAGCCCACAACTAGCTTCCCTCGGCGAGCAGTACTTC
TRBV7-8	TRBJ1-4	few	TRBD1	CASSSLTGGNEKLFF	TGTGCCAGCAGCTCGTTGACAGGGGGGAATGAAAAACTGTTTTTT
TRBV7-6	TRBJ2-1	-	TRBD2	CASSLVGTSAYNEQFF	TGTGCCAGCAGCTTAGTGGGGACTAGCGCCTACAATGAGCAGTTCTTC